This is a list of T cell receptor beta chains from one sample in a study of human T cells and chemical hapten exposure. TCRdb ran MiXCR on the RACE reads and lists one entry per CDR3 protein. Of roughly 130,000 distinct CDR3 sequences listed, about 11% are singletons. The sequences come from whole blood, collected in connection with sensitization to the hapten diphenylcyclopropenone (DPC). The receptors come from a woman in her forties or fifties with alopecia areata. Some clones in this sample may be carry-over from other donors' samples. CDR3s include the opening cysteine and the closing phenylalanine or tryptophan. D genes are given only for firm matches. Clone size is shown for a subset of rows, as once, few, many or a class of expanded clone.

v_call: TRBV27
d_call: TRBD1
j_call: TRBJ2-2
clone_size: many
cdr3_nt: TGTGCCAGCAATCTATCAGGGGGAGTGAACACCGGGGAGCTGTTTTTT
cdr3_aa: CASNLSGGVNTGELFF

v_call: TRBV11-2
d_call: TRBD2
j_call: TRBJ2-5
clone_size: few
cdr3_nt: TGTGCCAGCACCCCTTACGGGAGGGCAGAGACCCAGTACTTC
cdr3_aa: CASTPYGRAETQYF

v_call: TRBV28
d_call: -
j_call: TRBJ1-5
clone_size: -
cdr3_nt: TGTGCCAGCAGTTTCGGCCTGGGACAGCCCCAGCATTTT
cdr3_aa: CASSFGLGQPQHF

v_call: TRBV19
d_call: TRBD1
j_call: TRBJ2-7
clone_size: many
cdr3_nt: TGTGCCAGTAGTCCCCGACCGACAGGGTTCTCCTACGAGCAGTACTTC
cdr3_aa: CASSPRPTGFSYEQYF

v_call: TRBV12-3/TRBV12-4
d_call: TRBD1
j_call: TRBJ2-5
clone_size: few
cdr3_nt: TGTGCCAGCAGCCGAAGTACAGGGGGGGAGACCCAGTACTTC
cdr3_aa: CASSRSTGGETQYF

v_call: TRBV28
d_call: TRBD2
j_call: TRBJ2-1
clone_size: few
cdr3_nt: TGTGCCAGCAGTTTGGGCGGGAGGGCACATGAGCAGTTCTTC
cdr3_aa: CASSLGGRAHEQFF

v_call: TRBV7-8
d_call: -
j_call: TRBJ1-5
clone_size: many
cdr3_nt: TGTGCCAGCAGCCCCGGGACCGCCCATCAGCCCCAGCATTTT
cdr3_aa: CASSPGTAHQPQHF

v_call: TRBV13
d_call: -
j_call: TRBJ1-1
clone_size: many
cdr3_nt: TGTGCCAGCAGTTTAGAACAGGGCCGGGACACTGAAGCTTTCTTT
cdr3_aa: CASSLEQGRDTEAFF

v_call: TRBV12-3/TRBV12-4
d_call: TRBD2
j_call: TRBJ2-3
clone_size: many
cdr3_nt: TGTGCCAGCAGCCCCGGGGGGGATACGCAGTATTTT
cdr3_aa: CASSPGGDTQYF

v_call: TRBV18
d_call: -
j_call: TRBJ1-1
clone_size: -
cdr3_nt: TGTGCCAGCTCAACCCTGGAGGAAACTGAAGCTTTCTTT
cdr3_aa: CASSTLEETEAFF

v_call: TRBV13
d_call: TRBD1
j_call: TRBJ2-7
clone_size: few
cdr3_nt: TGTGCCAGCAGCTCCACGGACAGGGGTGGATACGAGCAGTACTTC
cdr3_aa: CASSSTDRGGYEQYF

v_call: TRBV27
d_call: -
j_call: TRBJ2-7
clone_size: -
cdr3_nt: TGTGCCAGCAGTATTGGGACGGCTCTGAGGGAGCAGTACTTC
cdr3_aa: CASSIGTALREQYF

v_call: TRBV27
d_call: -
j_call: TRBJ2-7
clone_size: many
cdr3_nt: TGTGCCAGCAGTTCTCCCCTGGTCTACGAGCAGTACTTC
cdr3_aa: CASSSPLVYEQYF

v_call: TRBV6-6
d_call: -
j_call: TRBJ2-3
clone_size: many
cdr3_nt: TGTGCCAGCAGTTACTCGCGGAGAGACACAGATACGCAGTATTTT
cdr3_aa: CASSYSRRDTDTQYF

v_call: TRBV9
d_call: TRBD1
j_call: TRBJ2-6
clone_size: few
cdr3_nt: TGTGCCAGCAGGGGGACAGGGGCCGCTGGGGCCAACGTCCTGACTTTC
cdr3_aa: CASRGTGAAGANVLTF

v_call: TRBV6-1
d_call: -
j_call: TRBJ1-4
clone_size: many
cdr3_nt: TGTGCCAGCAGCGGCGGTGGGCTTAATGAAAAACTGTTTTTT
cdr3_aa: CASSGGGLNEKLFF

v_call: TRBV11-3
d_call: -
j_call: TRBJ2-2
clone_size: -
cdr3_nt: TGTGCCAGCAGCTTGTACAGGACCAACACCGGGGAGCTGTTTTTT
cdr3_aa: CASSLYRTNTGELFF

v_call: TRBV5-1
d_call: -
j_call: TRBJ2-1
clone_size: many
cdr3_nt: TGCGCCAGCAGCACCGGGGGTGATGAGCAGTTCTTC
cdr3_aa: CASSTGGDEQFF

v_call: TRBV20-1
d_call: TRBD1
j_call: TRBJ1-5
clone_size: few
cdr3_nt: TGCAGTGCTCTAAGTAAGGACAGGGGTCATCAGCCCCAGCATTTT
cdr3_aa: CSALSKDRGHQPQHF

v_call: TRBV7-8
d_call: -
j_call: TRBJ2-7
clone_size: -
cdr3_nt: TGTGCCAGCAGCTCCTACCGGGGACGGGGCGGCGAGCAGTACTTC
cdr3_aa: CASSSYRGRGGEQYF

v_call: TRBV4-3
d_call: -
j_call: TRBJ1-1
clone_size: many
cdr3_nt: TGCGCCAGTTCGTGGGGTCCGAACACTGAAGCTTTCTTT
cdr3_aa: CASSWGPNTEAFF

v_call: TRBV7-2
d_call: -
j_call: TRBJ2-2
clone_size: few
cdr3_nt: TGTGCCAGCAGCTTATCAGGCGGCGGGGAGCTGTTTTTT
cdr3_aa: CASSLSGGGELFF

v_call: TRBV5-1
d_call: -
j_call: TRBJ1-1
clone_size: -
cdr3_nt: TGCGCCAGCAGCTCCGACGGTGGGACTGAAGCTTTCTTT
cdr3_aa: CASSSDGGTEAFF

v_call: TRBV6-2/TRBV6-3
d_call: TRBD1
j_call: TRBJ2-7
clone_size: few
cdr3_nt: TGTGCCAGCAGTTACCGGAGACAGGGTTCCTACGAGCAGTACTTC
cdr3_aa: CASSYRRQGSYEQYF

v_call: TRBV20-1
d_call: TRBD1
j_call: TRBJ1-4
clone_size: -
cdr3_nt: TGCAGTGCTGGCTTGGGGACAGATGAAAAACTGTTTTTT
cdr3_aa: CSAGLGTDEKLFF

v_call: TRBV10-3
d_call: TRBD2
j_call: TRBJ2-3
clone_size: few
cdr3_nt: TGTGCCATCAGTGAGAGTGGGCTAGCGGGGGCCACAGATACGCAGTATTTT
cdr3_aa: CAISESGLAGATDTQYF

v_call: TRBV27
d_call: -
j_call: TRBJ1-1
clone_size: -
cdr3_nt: TGTGCCAGCAGTAACCGGCAGAACACTGAAGCTTTCTTT
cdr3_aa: CASSNRQNTEAFF

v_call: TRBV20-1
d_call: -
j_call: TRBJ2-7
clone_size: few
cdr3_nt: TGCAGTGCTCGAGGGACGGATAGCTCCTACGAGCAGTACTTC
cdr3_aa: CSARGTDSSYEQYF

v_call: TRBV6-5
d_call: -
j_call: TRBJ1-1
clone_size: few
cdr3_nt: TGTGCCAGCAGTTACACTCCAGGGGACACTGAAGCTTTCTTT
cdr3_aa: CASSYTPGDTEAFF

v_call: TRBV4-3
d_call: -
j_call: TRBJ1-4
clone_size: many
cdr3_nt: TGCGCCAGCAGCCGCATTCTAGAGAATGAAAAACTGTTTTTT
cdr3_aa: CASSRILENEKLFF

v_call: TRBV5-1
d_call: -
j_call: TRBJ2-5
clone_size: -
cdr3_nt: TGCGCCAGACCAGGGACCACCCAGTACTTC
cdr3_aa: CARPGTTQYF

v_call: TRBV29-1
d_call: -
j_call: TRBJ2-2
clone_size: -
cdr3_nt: TGCAGCGTTGAAATGAGGGGTACCGGGGAGCTGTTTTTT
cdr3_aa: CSVEMRGTGELFF

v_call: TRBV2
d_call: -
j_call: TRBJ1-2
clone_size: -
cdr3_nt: TGTGCCAGCAGTGGAAACCAGGGAGGCACCTATGGCTACACCTTC
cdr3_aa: CASSGNQGGTYGYTF

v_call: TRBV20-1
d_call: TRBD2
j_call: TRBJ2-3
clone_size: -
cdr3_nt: TGCAGTGCTAGAGCAAAGCGGGGGGGCAAGACAGATACGCAGTATTTT
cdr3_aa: CSARAKRGGKTDTQYF

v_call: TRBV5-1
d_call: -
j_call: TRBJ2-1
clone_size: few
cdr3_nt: TGCGCCAGCAGCCTCATGTCCTACAATGAGCAGTTCTTC
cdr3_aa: CASSLMSYNEQFF

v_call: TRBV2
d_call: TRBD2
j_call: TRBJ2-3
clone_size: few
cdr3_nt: TGTGCCAGTGGGATGACTAGCGGGGGCACTAGCACAGATACGCAGTATTTT
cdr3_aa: CASGMTSGGTSTDTQYF

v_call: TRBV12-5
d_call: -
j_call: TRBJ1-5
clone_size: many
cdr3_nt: TGTGCTAGTGGTTTGGGGGGGCGGAAGGATCAGCCCCAGCATTTT
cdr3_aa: CASGLGGRKDQPQHF

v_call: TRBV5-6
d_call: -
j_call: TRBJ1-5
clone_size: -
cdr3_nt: TGTGCCAGCAGCTTGGAGGGGTTGAGCAATCAGCCCCAGCATTTT
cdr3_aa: CASSLEGLSNQPQHF

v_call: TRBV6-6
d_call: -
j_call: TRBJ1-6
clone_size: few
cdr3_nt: TGTGCCACCCTAAGAACGGATTATTCACCCCTCCACTTT
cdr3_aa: CATLRTDYSPLHF

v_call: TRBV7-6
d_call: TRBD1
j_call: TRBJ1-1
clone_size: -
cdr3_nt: TGTGCCAGCAGCTTAGGGTCAGGGGGCCACACTGAAGCTTTCTTT
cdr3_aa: CASSLGSGGHTEAFF

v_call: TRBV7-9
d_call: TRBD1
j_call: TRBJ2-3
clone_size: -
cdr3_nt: TGTGCCAGCAGCCCGAGGGGGCCCCGCACAGATACGCAGTATTTT
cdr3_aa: CASSPRGPRTDTQYF

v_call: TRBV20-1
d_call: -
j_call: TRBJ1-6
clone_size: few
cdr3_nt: TGCAGTGCTAGACCATTAGATAATTCACCCCTCCACTTT
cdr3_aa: CSARPLDNSPLHF

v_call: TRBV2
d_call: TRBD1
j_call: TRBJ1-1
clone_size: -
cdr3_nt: TGTGCCAGCAACAGGGGGGGAGGGCCAACTGAAGCTTTCTTT
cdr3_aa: CASNRGGGPTEAFF

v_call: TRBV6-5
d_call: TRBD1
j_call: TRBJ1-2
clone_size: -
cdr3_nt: TGTGCCAGCAGTCCCCGGACAGGGGGATATGGGGGCTACACCTTC
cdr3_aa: CASSPRTGGYGGYTF

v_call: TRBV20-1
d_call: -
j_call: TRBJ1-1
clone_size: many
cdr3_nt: TGCAGTGCTAGAGATTTAGGGGATCACACTGAAGCTTTCTTT
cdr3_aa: CSARDLGDHTEAFF

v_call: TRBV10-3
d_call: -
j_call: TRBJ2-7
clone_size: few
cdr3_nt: TGTGCCATCAGCCTAAAACCCACAGGGTACGAGCAGTACTTC
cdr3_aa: CAISLKPTGYEQYF

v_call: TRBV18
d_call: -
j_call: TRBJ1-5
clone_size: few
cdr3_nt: TGTGCCAGCTCACCAAAGACCAATCAGCCCCAGCATTTT
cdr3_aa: CASSPKTNQPQHF

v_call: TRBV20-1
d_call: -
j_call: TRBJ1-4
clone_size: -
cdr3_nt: TGCAGTGCTAGAGACAACAGCGGGAGGGATGAAAAACTGTTTTTT
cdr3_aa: CSARDNSGRDEKLFF

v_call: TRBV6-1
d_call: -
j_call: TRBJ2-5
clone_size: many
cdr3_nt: TGTGCCAGCAGCTCCCCGAGCCCACAAGAGACCCAGTACTTC
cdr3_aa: CASSSPSPQETQYF

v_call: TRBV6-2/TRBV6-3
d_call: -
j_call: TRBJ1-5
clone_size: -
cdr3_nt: TGTGCCAGCAGTTACAACAGGGATAGCAATCAGCCCCAGCATTTT
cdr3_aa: CASSYNRDSNQPQHF

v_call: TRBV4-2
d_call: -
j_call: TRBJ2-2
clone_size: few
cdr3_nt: TGTGCCAGCAGCCAAACCATCGGGGCAATTCTCCCCGGGGAGCTGTTTTTT
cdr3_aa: CASSQTIGAILPGELFF

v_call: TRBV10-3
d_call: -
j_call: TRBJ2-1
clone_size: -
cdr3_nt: TGTGCCATCAGTGAAACGGCCTCCTACAATGAGCAGTTCTTC
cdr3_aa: CAISETASYNEQFF

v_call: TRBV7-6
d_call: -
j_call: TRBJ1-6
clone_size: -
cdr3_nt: TGTGCCAGCAGCTTAGGCCCAGGTTCTAATTCACCCCTCCACTTT
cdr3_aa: CASSLGPGSNSPLHF

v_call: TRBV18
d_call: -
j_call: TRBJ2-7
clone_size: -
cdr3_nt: TGTGCCAGCTCACGAGACTACGAGCAGTACTTC
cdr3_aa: CASSRDYEQYF

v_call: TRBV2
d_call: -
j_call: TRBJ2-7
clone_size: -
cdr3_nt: TGTGCCAGCAGTCAACCTGGACCCGAGCAGTACTTC
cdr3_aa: CASSQPGPEQYF

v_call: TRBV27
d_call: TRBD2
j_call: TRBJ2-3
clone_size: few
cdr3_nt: TGTGCCAGCAGTTTATCGATGCTAGCGGGAGGGTTGGGGTCTAGCACAGATACGCAGTATTTT
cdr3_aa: CASSLSMLAGGLGSSTDTQYF

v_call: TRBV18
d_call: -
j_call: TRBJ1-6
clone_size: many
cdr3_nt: TGTGCCAGCTCAACCCTTGACGACAGCCATAATTCACCCCTCCACTTT
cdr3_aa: CASSTLDDSHNSPLHF

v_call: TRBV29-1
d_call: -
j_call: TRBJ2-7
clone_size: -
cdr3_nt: TGCAGCGTGGCCTCGGGGGCCTACGAGCAGTACTTC
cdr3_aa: CSVASGAYEQYF

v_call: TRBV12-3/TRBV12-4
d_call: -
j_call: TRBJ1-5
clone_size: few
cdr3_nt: TGTGCCAGCAGTTCAGGCGGGGGAGGCCAGCCCCAGCATTTT
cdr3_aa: CASSSGGGGQPQHF

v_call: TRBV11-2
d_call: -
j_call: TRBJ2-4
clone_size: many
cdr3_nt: TGTGCCAGCAGCTTAGAGCCTTCGGTGGTGGCCATTCAGTACTTC
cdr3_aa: CASSLEPSVVAIQYF